This T cell receptor beta chain was documented in a study of beta chain features in type 1 diabetes. Background on the study: Patients did not differ from healthy donors in age, gender or cell yield. Study-level points and caveats: There was a moderate but significant shortening of TCRB CDR3s in all four CD4+ subsets of Type 1 diabetes patients. VDJ junctions from patients with type 1 diabetes contained fewer insertions and more deletions.

Expressed TCRB transcripts were sequenced because the entire RNA isolate underwent reverse transcription. Repertoires were generated with immunoSEQ multiplex PCR, while TCRdb's copy carries only in-frame clones and drops some. This sample has around 690,000 clones, with 12% found just once. Using CD45RO/CCR7/CD25/CD127/CD95/CD27, CD4+ naive, central memory, regulatory and stem cell-like memory cells were sorted. Sort purity for all populations was recorded as exceeding 98%. As to this clone: What it recognizes is unknown.

The material sequenced was naive CD4+ T cells from blood. The source of this sequence is a man aged 25-45 years with type 1 diabetes.

CDR3 nucleotide sequence: TGCGCCAGCAGCTTGGGGGGGACCGACCAAGAGACCCAGTACTTC. The encoded protein is CASSLGGTDQETQYF. V is TRBV5-1 and J is TRBJ2-5; D possibly matches TRBD1 or TRBD2 (5 bases each). With 0 bases removed from V and 0 bases from J, the gap between germline ends came to 9 bases. The CDR3 totals 15 residues. Germline V gene sequence: CDR1 SGHRS, CDR2 YFSETQ.